The 22 T cell receptor beta chains given below trace back to one sample, sequenced in a study of cytomegalovirus exposure and HLA in healthy donors. Assay: immunoSEQ multiplex PCR; the TCRdb copy retains only in-frame clones and omits some. The table includes 350,000 or so clones, roughly 85% detected once. The specimen was PBMCs. The source of these receptors is a young woman in good health and CMV-seronegative.

A word on this clone: At the DNA level, this CDR3 is encoded by other sequences in the same sample as well. The rearrangement joins TRBV20-1 to TRBJ1-2, with D possibly being TRBD1 (5 bases). Germline V CDR1 and CDR2: DFQATT, SNEGSKA (reference sequence). The V end was cut by 6 bases, the J end by 5 bases, with 7 bases between. The CDR3 is made up of 10 amino acids. Here the CDR3 reads CSARTYGYTF. In nucleotides, the CDR3 is TGCAGTGCACGGACATATGGCTACACCTTC.

The chain is built from TRBV2 and TRBJ2-3; D is ambiguous. The germline V and J ends were trimmed by 7 bases and 3 bases, with 5 bases remaining between them. This CDR3 spans 11 amino acids. CDR1 SNHLY and CDR2 FYNNEI come from the germline V gene. The CDR3: CASMTTDTQYF. The CDR3 nucleotides read TGTGCCAGCATGACTACAGATACGCAGTATTTT.

The gene calls are TRBV7-9 and TRBJ1-2; perhaps TRBD1 as D (5 bases). This CDR3 has 13 amino acids. Trimming removed 3 bases from V and 7 bases from J, with 12 bases in between. Germline CDR1 reads SEHNR; CDR2 reads FQNEAQ (reference sequence). The CDR3: CASSLGDWAGYTF. CDR3 nucleotides: TGTGCCAGCAGCTTGGGGGACTGGGCTGGCTACACCTTC.

This clone showed up just a few times. The rearrangement joins TRBV7-3 to TRBJ1-1, with TRBD1 matching over 8 bases. The ends lost 0 bases at V and 4 bases at J; junction bases unmatched: 7. Germline CDR1 reads SGHTA; CDR2 reads FQGTGA. The CDR3 runs 16 residues. CDR3 in amino acids: CASSLTTTGGITEAFF. Here the CDR3 DNA reads TGTGCCAGCAGCTTAACTACCACAGGGGGAATCACTGAAGCTTTCTTT.

This clone has only a few counts. The V and J genes are TRBV7-9 and TRBJ2-7, with D possibly being TRBD1 (6 bases). The V gene's germline CDR1 is SEHNR and CDR2 FQNEAQ (reference sequence). This CDR3 comprises 14 residues. The V and J ends lost 3 bases and 3 bases respectively, with 12 bases between them. The CDR3 spells CASSLTDRLYEQYF. The DNA of the CDR3 is TGTGCCAGCAGCTTGACGGACAGACTCTACGAGCAGTACTTC.

The chain recombines TRBV30 with TRBJ2-1; 11 nucleotides match TRBD2. Germline V CDR1 and CDR2: GTSNPN, SVGIG (reference sequence). The CDR3 is made up of 12 amino acids. The trim removed 1 base at V and 10 bases at J, leaving 0 bases unmatched. CDR3 protein: CAWSASGGEQFF. CDR3 nucleotides: TGTGCCTGGAGTGCTAGCGGGGGGGAGCAGTTCTTC.

The genes are TRBV4-3 and TRBJ2-3, with 7 bases identical to TRBD1. The trim removed 0 bases at V and 3 bases at J, leaving 3 bases unmatched. The CDR3 consists of 15 residues. CDR1 and CDR2 (germline): LGHNA, YSLEER. The CDR3 DNA sequence: TGCGCCAGCAGCCAAGAAACAGGGGTAACAGATACGCAGTATTTT. It translates to CASSQETGVTDTQYF.

This clone was seen only once. The rearrangement links TRBV5-1 to TRBJ1-3, with 7 bases identical to TRBD1. Germline V gene lookup returns CDR1 SGHRS and CDR2 YFSETQ. V shed 4 bases and J 2 bases; nucleotides not matched to a gene: 6. The CDR3 extends over 15 amino acids. The CDR3 loop is CASSPTGETGNTIYF. The CDR3 DNA follows: TGCGCCAGCAGCCCTACAGGGGAGACTGGAAACACCATATATTTT.

This clone was seen a handful of times. This rearrangement joins TRBV10-3 to TRBJ2-1, with TRBD2 identical over 7 bases. In germline, CDR1 is ENHRY, CDR2 SYGVKD. V dropped 6 bases and J dropped 2; count of bases not matched to a gene: 7. The CDR3 spans 15 residues. The CDR3 coding sequence is TGTGCCATCAGCGGGGGACTATCCCCCTACAATGAGCAGTTCTTC. Amino acids: CAISGGLSPYNEQFF.

This chain uses TRBV6-6 with TRBJ2-2; 11 bases line up with TRBD1. The junction had 2 bases not matched to a gene; V was cut back by 4 bases and J by 4 bases. The germline CDR1 and CDR2 sequences are MNHNY and SVGAGI (reference sequence). The CDR3 is 15 amino acids. DNA of the CDR3: TGTGCCAGCAGTTCGGGACAGGGGGGCACCGGGGAGCTGTTTTTT. Amino acids: CASSSGQGGTGELFF.

This sequence joins TRBV9 and TRBJ2-3, with 13 bases aligning to TRBD2. This CDR3 is 18 amino acids long. CDR1 and CDR2 from the germline V gene are SGDLS and YYNGEE. Trimming at V came to 4 bases and at J to 1 base, leaving 9 bases not matched to a gene. The CDR3: CASSRGLAGSGGTDTQYF. CDR3 in DNA: TGTGCCAGCAGCAGGGGACTAGCGGGAAGTGGCGGCACAGATACGCAGTATTTT.

This clone was detected only a few times. The V and J genes are TRBV29-1 and TRBJ2-7, with D possibly matching TRBD1 (6 bases). The CDR3 length is 13 residues. Germline V lookup: CDR1 SQVTM, CDR2 ANQGSEA. Trimming removed 6 bases from V and 0 bases from J, with 12 bases in between. The CDR3 region has the DNA TGCAGCGTGGATACAGGGAGCTCCTACGAGCAGTACTTC. This encodes CSVDTGSSYEQYF.

V usage is TRBV9 and J usage is TRBJ2-7, with D possibly TRBD1 on 6 matching bases. From germline, CDR1 is SGDLS and CDR2 YYNGEE. The CDR3 totals 14 residues. Trimming left V 0 bases short and J 2 bases short, with 9 bases between. The CDR3 region has the DNA TGTGCCAGCAGCGTAGGGACAGTCACCTACGAGCAGTACTTC. It is translated as CASSVGTVTYEQYF.

This chain joins TRBV9 and TRBJ1-2; D ambiguous. CDR1 and CDR2 from the germline V gene are SGDLS and YYNGEE. V lost 0 bases to trimming and J lost 0 bases, with 9 bases between them. The CDR3 length is 15 residues. DNA for the CDR3: TGTGCCAGCAGCGTAGGGCAGTCCTCTAACTATGGCTACACCTTC. It translates to CASSVGQSSNYGYTF.

The chain has TRBV6-5 and TRBJ2-7; TRBD1 might be the D (6 bases). This CDR3 has 15 residues. The V and J ends lost 0 bases and 1 base respectively, with 10 bases between them. CDR1 and CDR2 from the germline V gene are MNHEY and SVGAGI. The CDR3 loop is CASSYSLGQSYEQYF. DNA of the CDR3: TGTGCCAGCAGTTACTCCCTCGGACAGTCCTACGAGCAGTACTTC.

V is TRBV28 and J is TRBJ1-1; TRBD1 matches at 7 bases. CDR3 size: 12 residues. V was pared by 6 bases and J by 10 bases, with 8 bases of the junction left unmatched. Germline values: CDR1 MDHEN, CDR2 SYDVKM. CDR3 coding DNA: TGTGCCAGCAGGCGACAGGGATTCGGAGCTTTCTTT. The encoded protein is CASRRQGFGAFF.

V and J are TRBV28 and TRBJ2-5; the match to TRBD1 covers 11 bases. Germline V gene lookup returns CDR1 MDHEN and CDR2 SYDVKM. Trimming at V came to 5 bases and at J to 1 base, leaving 6 bases not matched to a gene. The CDR3 loop spans 16 amino acids. The CDR3 sequence is CASSVGTGGVQETQYF. In nucleotides, the CDR3 is TGTGCCAGCAGTGTAGGGACAGGGGGGGTCCAAGAGACCCAGTACTTC.

V usage is TRBV4-1 and J usage is TRBJ2-1; 11 bases align to TRBD2. Germline V gene data show CDR1 as MGHRA and CDR2 as YSYEKL. With 3 bases clipped from V and 4 bases from J, the junction kept 8 bases outside the gene matches. This CDR3 region has 17 residues. The CDR3 region has the DNA TGCGCCAGCAGCCAGGACCGGGGACTAGCGGAATACAATGAGCAGTTCTTC. Amino acid sequence: CASSQDRGLAEYNEQFF.

The chain recombines TRBV28 with TRBJ2-3, with 12 bases lining up with TRBD2. The V segment lost 4 bases and the J segment 5 bases; nucleotides outside the gene matches: 7. The CDR3 has 16 residues. Germline values: CDR1 MDHEN, CDR2 SYDVKM. The CDR3 spells CASSSPGLAGRDTQYF. CDR3 nucleotides: TGTGCCAGCAGTTCCCCTGGACTAGCGGGACGAGATACGCAGTATTTT.

The rearrangement joins TRBV7-2 to TRBJ2-1; D perhaps matches TRBD2 (6 bases). Looked up from germline, CDR1 is SGHTA and CDR2 is FQGNSA. The V gene lost 5 bases and the J gene lost 6 bases, with 14 bases spanning the gap. This CDR3 spans 14 amino acids. CDR3 in DNA: TGTGCCAGCAGCACTGGGGCCGGGGGCAATGAGCAGTTCTTC. This encodes CASSTGAGGNEQFF.

The CDR3 DNA reads TGTGCCAGCAGCTTGGGCGGGAGTCCCAATGAGCAGTTCTTC. The encoded protein is CASSLGGSPNEQFF. The chain employs TRBV7-7 and TRBJ2-1; TRBD2 aligns across 7 bases. This CDR3 region has 14 residues. CDR1 is SSHAT, CDR2 FNYEAQ, per germline (reference sequence). Losses at the gene ends were 3 bases for V and 6 bases for J; bases not matched to a gene: 5.

V usage is TRBV9 and J usage is TRBJ1-1; D remains ambiguous. Germline-derived CDR1 and CDR2 are SGDLS and YYNGEE. Trimming took 0 bases from V and 8 from J, leaving 8 bases between them. The CDR3 extends over 12 amino acids. The CDR3, as DNA: TGTGCCAGCAGCGTAGCCTCCAGAGAAGCTTTCTTT. This encodes CASSVASREAFF.